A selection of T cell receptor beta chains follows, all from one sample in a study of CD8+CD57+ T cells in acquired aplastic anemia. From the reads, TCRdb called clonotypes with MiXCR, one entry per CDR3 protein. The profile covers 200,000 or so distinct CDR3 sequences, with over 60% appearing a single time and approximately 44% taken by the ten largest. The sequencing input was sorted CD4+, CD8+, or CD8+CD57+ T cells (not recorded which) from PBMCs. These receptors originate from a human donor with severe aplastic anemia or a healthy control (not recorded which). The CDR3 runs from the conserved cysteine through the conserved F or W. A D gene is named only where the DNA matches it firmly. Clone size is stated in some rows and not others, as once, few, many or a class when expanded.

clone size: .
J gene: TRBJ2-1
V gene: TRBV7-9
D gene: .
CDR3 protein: CASSRTSDNEQFF
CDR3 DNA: TGTGCCAGCAGCCGGACGAGCGACAATGAGCAGTTCTTC

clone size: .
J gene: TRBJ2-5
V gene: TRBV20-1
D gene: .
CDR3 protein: CSASTLRGAHETQYF
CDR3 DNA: TGCAGTGCTTCGACCTTGAGGGGCGCTCACGAGACCCAGTACTTC

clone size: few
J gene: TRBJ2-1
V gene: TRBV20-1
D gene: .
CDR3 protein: CSVKGVGNEQFF
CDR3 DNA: TGCAGTGTTAAGGGGGTGGGGAATGAGCAGTTCTTC

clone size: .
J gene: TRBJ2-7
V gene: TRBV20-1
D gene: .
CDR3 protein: CCASSPGPNYEQYF
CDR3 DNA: .

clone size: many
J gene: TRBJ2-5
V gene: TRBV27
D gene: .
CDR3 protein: CASPRLGRGEKTQYF
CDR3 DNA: TGTGCCAGCCCCCGTCTCGGCAGGGGAGAAAAGACCCAGTACTTC

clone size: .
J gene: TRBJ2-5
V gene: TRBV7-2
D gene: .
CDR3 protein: CASSLWGGTQYF
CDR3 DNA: TGTGCCAGCAGCCTTTGGGGAGGGACCCAGTACTTC

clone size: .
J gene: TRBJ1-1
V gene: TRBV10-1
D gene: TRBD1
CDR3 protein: CASNAGGTEAFF
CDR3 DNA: TGCGCCAGCAATGCAGGGGGCACTGAAGCTTTCTTT

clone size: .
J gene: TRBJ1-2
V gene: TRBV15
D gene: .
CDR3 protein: CATSSPWGQGNYGYTF
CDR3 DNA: TGTGCCACCAGCAGCCCCTGGGGTCAGGGGAACTATGGCTACACCTTC

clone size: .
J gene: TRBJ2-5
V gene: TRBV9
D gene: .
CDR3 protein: CASSPSSHPQETQYF
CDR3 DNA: TGTGCCAGCAGCCCGTCCTCACACCCCCAAGAGACCCAGTACTTC

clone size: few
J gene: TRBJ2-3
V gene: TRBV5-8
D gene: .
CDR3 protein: CASPTRGHGDTQYF
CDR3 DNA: TGTGCCAGCCCAACGCGGGGTCATGGAGATACGCAGTATTTT

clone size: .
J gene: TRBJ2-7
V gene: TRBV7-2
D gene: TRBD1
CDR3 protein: CASSPRWGTGHYEQYF
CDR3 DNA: TGTGCCAGCAGCCCGAGGTGGGGGACAGGGCACTACGAGCAGTACTTC

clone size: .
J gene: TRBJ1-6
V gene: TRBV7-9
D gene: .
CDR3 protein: CASSPRGRGDSPLHF
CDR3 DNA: TGTGCCAGCAGCCCTAGGGGCCGGGGTGATTCACCCCTCCACTTT

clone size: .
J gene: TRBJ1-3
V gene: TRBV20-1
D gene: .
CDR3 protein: CSARQRAGNTIYF
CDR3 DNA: TGCAGTGCTCGACAGAGGGCTGGAAACACCATATATTTT

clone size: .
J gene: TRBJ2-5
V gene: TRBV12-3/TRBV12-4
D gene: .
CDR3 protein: CASSFTGTGGTQYF
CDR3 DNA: TGTGCCAGCAGCTTTACAGGGACTGGAGGGACCCAGTACTTC

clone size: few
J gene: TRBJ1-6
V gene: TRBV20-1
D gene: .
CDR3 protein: CSATDGGDEVSPLHF
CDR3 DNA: TGCAGTGCTACCGACGGGGGGGACGAGGTTTCACCCCTCCACTTT

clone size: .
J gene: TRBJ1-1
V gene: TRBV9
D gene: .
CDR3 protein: CASSVATGLNTEAFF
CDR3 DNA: TGTGCCAGCAGCGTCGCGACAGGACTCAACACTGAAGCTTTCTTT

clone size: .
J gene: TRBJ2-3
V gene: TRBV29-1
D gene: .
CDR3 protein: CSVVLTHSSTDTHYF
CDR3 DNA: TGCAGCGTTGTATTGACTCATAGTAGCACAGATACGCATTATTTT

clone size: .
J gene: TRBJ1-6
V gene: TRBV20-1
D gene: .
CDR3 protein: CSAGEGWRSPLHF
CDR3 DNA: TGCAGTGCGGGGGAGGGGTGGCGCTCACCCCTCCACTTT

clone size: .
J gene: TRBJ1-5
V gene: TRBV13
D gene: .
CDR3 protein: CASSSQPGISPQHF
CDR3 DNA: TGTGCCAGCAGCTCCCAGCCTGGCATCAGCCCCCAGCATTTT

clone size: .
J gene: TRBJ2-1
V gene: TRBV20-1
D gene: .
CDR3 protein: CSASSMALSGMLFF
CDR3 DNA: TGCAGTGCCAGTAGTATGGCCTTATCGGGCATGCTGTTCTTC

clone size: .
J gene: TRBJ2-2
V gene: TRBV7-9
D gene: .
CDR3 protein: CASGDRGRELFF
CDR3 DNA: TGTGCCAGCGGCGATCGAGGCAGGGAGCTGTTTTTT

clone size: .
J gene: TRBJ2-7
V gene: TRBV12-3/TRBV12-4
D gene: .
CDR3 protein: CASSFGGRTYEQYF
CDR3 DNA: TGTGCCAGCAGCTTCGGTGGGAGAACCTACGAGCAGTACTTC

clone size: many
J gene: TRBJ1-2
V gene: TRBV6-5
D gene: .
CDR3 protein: CASSYFLDNPNYGYTF
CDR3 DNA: TGTGCCAGCAGTTACTTCCTTGACAACCCTAACTATGGCTACACCTTC

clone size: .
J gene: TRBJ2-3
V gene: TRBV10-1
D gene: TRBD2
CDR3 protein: CAISEGTSPSLWYF
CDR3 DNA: TGTGCCATCAGTGAAGGGACTAGCCCATCTCTCTGGTATTTT

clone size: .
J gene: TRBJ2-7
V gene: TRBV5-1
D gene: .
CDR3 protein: CASSLDQISEQYF
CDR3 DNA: TGCGCCAGCAGCTTGGATCAGATATCCGAGCAGTACTTC